This T cell receptor beta chain derives from a study of beta chain features in type 1 diabetes. In this sample, this clone turned up a few times. Of the isolated RNA, all was reverse transcribed, and so the sequenced material was expressed TCRB transcripts. Assay used: immunoSEQ multiplex PCR; TCRdb lists only in-frame clones, some missing. The table lists around 300,000 clones, 8% of them singletons, with approximately 0.99% in the top ten. Germline V gives CDR1 SGHTA, CDR2 FQGNSA. The CDR3 sequence is 15 residues long. Losses at the gene ends were 6 bases for V and 3 bases for J; bases not matched to a gene: 6.

Specimen: central memory CD4+ T cells from blood. The chain joins TRBV7-2 to TRBJ1-4; 8 positions match TRBD1. This receptor was taken from a woman aged 18-35 years in good health. The CDR3 sequence is CASRKDREANEKLFF. CDR3 nucleotide sequence: TGTGCCAGCAGAAAGGACAGGGAAGCTAATGAAAAACTGTTTTTT. Full variable domain (rest looked up from reference TRBV7-2 and TRBJ1-4): GAGVSQSPSNKVTEKGKDVELRCDPISGHTALYWYRQSLGQGLEFLIYFQGNSAPDKSGLPSDRFSAERTGGSVSTLTIQRTQQEDSAVYLCASRKDREANEKLFFGSGTQLSVL.